The present T cell receptor (beta chain) was sequenced within a study of T cells in Graves' hyperthyroidism and ophthalmopathy. Overall study: Specimen type is peripheral blood, collected at initial diagnosis prior to any treatment. Study-level results: The model's output predicted ophthalmopathy at a median of about 5.9 months prior to onset.

From 9 to 10 ml of fresh peripheral blood, PBMCs were isolated. The investigators amplified TCR beta CDR3 regions from RNA transcripts. The HTBI primer set was used in a first-round RT-PCR of the TCR CDR3. MiXCR was run by TCRdb on the multiplex PCR reads, yielding one entry per CDR3 protein. The sample records fewer than 600,000 distinct CDR3 sequences, 13% to 15% being singletons. This clonotype was counted between two and nine times. Its specificity is not known. The sample was blood. The TCR comes from a woman in her late teens or twenties with Graves' hyperthyroidism.

The CDR3 DNA is TGTGCCAGCAGCCGCGCCGGGGGGCAAGGGGCCAACGTCCTGACTTTC. Amino acid sequence: CASSRAGGQGANVLTF. This sequence joins TRBV7-3 and TRBJ2-6; maybe TRBD2 (7 bases). CDR1 and CDR2 from the germline V gene are SGHTA and FQGTGA. Trimming shortened V by 5 bases and J by 4 bases, and 15 bases separated the two germline ends. There are 16 residues in the CDR3.